This T cell receptor (beta chain) was sequenced for a study of blood T cell repertoires in COVID-19. Study context: The study drew acute and convalescent COVID-19 samples from the United States, Italy and Spain. In each case, the material was cDNA or gDNA derived from T cells, B-cell-depleted T cells, or PBMCs.

The germline V gene has CDR1 LGHDT and CDR2 YNNKEL (reference sequence). The CDR3 consists of 20 residues. Trimming cost V 3 bases and J 3 bases; bases outside gene matches: 20. There are a few counts of this clone. In the source study's methods: Estimation of nucleated cell counts relied on the amplification of reference gene primers. Clones were read by immunoSEQ multiplex PCR, and TCRdb kept only the in-frame ones, dropping some. Clone size and the V and J calls come from that table; the DNA yielded D and trimming. The repertoire consists of under 25,000 clones, with around nine tenths occurring once and the leading ten covering about 10%.

The clonotype comes from a human donor in a cohort sampled during active COVID-19. The donor label of this sample is uncertain. Sequencing was carried out using peripheral blood. The chain recombines TRBV3-1 (or the pseudogene TRBV3-2) with TRBJ1-1, with 9 positions matching TRBD1. The CDR3 coding sequence is TGTGCCAGCAGCCATGTACCGATTACAGGGGGCGTTGCTCTGGACACTGAAGCTTTCTTT. Protein sequence: CASSHVPITGGVALDTEAFF.